These T cell receptor beta chains were read from a single sample in a study of human T cells and chemical hapten exposure. TCRdb fed the RACE reads into MiXCR, producing one record per CDR3 protein. Here the sample spans some 120,000 distinct CDR3 sequences, approximately 9.5% being singletons. Sequencing used whole blood. These receptors came from a male donor in good health. Some clones in this sample may be carry-over from other donors' samples. The CDR3 runs from the conserved cysteine through the conserved F or W. The order of the fields is V gene, D gene, CDR3 length, J gene, clone size, CDR3 DNA, CDR3 protein. D genes are given only for firm matches. A clone size is listed for some rows: how often the clone was seen (once, few, many), or a class if it is expanded.

TRBV29-1	TRBD2	17	TRBJ2-1	NA	TGCAGCGTTGACGCCATTCCGGTAGCGGGGGCACACAATGAGCAGTTCTTC	CSVDAIPVAGAHNEQFF
TRBV3-1	TRBD1	17	TRBJ2-1	once	TGTGCCAGCAGCCATCCCCGCGGGACAGGGGTAGCCAATGAGCAGTTCTTC	CASSHPRGTGVANEQFF
TRBV6-2/TRBV6-3	NA	13	TRBJ1-2	many	TGTGCCAGCTCCCTGGAAGCTAACTATGGCTACACCTTC	CASSLEANYGYTF
TRBV7-2	NA	15	TRBJ1-5	few	TGTGCCAGCAGTCTACAGGCTCTGGTCAATCAGCCCCAGCATTTT	CASSLQALVNQPQHF
TRBV20-1	NA	12	TRBJ2-7	NA	TGCAGTGCTAGAGATCTGGCGGTCGAGCAGTACTTC	CSARDLAVEQYF
TRBV20-1	NA	13	TRBJ2-7	few	TGCAGTGCTACCACCACAGGGTTGTACGAGCAGTACTTC	CSATTTGLYEQYF
TRBV7-9	TRBD1	15	TRBJ2-5	NA	TGTGCCAGCAGCTGGGACAGGGCCCTCCTCGAGACCCAGTACTTC	CASSWDRALLETQYF
TRBV7-2	NA	16	TRBJ2-5	few	TGTGCCAGCAGCCGTCCCCTGGGCAGCCTCCAAGAGACCCAGTACTTC	CASSRPLGSLQETQYF
TRBV6-5	NA	16	TRBJ1-4	few	TGTGCCAGCAGTCCGGGTCTTATAACAACTAATGAAAAACTGTTTTTT	CASSPGLITTNEKLFF
TRBV29-1	NA	13	TRBJ2-7	many	TGCAGCGTGACCCGGGACTTCACCTACGAGCAGTACTTC	CSVTRDFTYEQYF
TRBV7-2	NA	14	TRBJ2-3	many	TGTGCCAGCGGCCGACTCTACCCCGCAGATACGCAGTATTTT	CASGRLYPADTQYF
TRBV12-3/TRBV12-4	TRBD1	15	TRBJ1-5	many	TGTGCCAGCAGTCTTTACTCGACAGGGGGTCAGCCCCAGCATTTT	CASSLYSTGGQPQHF
TRBV12-3/TRBV12-4	NA	10	TRBJ1-2	many	TGTGCCAGCAGTTTCGATGGCTACACCTTC	CASSFDGYTF
TRBV28	NA	13	TRBJ2-7	many	TGTGCCAGCAGTTTCCAGGGTTCCTACGAGCAGTACTTC	CASSFQGSYEQYF
TRBV7-9	NA	13	TRBJ1-1	NA	TGTGCCAGCAGCTTAGCGCTGGGGGGGCCAGCTTTCTTT	CASSLALGGPAFF
TRBV7-9	TRBD2	18	TRBJ2-1	NA	TGTGCCAGCAGCTTAGCTCTAGGACTAGAGGGCTCCTACAATGAGCAGTTCTTC	CASSLALGLEGSYNEQFF
TRBV10-2	TRBD2	12	TRBJ2-7	many	TGCGCCAGCACCGGGACTAGCTACGAGCAGTACTTC	CASTGTSYEQYF
TRBV24-1	TRBD2	11	TRBJ2-3	NA	TGTGCCACCGGGGAGGGGGATACGCAGTATTTT	CATGEGDTQYF
TRBV5-1	TRBD1	18	TRBJ2-6	NA	TGCGCCAGCAGCTCGTGGACAGGGGTCATTTCTGGGGCCAACGTCCTGACTTTC	CASSSWTGVISGANVLTF
TRBV20-1	TRBD2	17	TRBJ2-1	many	TGCAGTGCTAGACTAGCGGGAGCCAAGAGCTCCTACAATGAGCAGTTCTTC	CSARLAGAKSSYNEQFF
TRBV19	NA	12	TRBJ1-5	NA	TGTGCCAGTAGTATCCCGGGACAGCCCCAGCATTTT	CASSIPGQPQHF
TRBV5-1	NA	15	TRBJ2-1	many	TGCGCCAGCAGCTTGATGGCGGGTAACTACAATGAGCAGTTCTTC	CASSLMAGNYNEQFF
TRBV6-1	NA	15	TRBJ2-3	NA	TGTGCCAGCAGTGAGCGCAACAGGCCCACAGATACGCAGTATTTT	CASSERNRPTDTQYF
TRBV29-1	NA	11	TRBJ2-4	many	TGCAGCGTTTTCACGAAGGACATTCAGTACTTC	CSVFTKDIQYF
TRBV12-3/TRBV12-4	NA	15	TRBJ2-2	few	TGTGCCAGCAGTTTATTCACGGGCATCACCGGGGAGCTGTTTTTT	CASSLFTGITGELFF
TRBV20-1	NA	13	TRBJ1-4	many	TGCAGTGCCACTCACCGTACTAATGAAAAACTGTTTTTT	CSATHRTNEKLFF
TRBV6-1	NA	16	TRBJ1-4	few	TGTGCCAGCAGTCAAGAGGAGGCGGCGATCTACGAAAAACTGTTTTTT	CASSQEEAAIYEKLFF
TRBV7-6	TRBD1	16	TRBJ1-6	NA	TGTGCCAGCAGCTTAGGGTCGGCAGGGGGAAGTTCACCCCTCCACTTT	CASSLGSAGGSSPLHF
TRBV6-5	TRBD1	15	TRBJ2-2	many	TGTGCCAGCAGTCGGACAGGGGCAAATATCGGGGAGCTGTTTTTT	CASSRTGANIGELFF
TRBV2	NA	14	TRBJ2-5	few	TGTGCCAGCAGTGAGTCGGACATGAAAGAGACCCAGTACTTC	CASSESDMKETQYF
TRBV9	NA	15	TRBJ1-2	few	TGTGCCAGCAGCGTTGCAGGGATTCTAAACTATGGCTACACCTTC	CASSVAGILNYGYTF